What follows are 21 T cell receptor beta chains derived from one specimen sequenced in a study of PD-L1 blockade in urothelial cancer. Repertoires were generated with immunoSEQ multiplex PCR, while TCRdb's copy carries only in-frame clones and drops some. The sample records tens of thousands of clones, approximately 83% being singletons. As to time point: peripheral blood 6 weeks after treatment start. The material sequenced was PBMCs, taken around atezolizumab (anti-PD-L1) treatment. These receptors all come from a man between 60 and 70 years old with urothelial cancer.

The rearrangement uses TRBV21-1 and TRBJ1-6. TRBV21-1 is reported as a pseudogene. This CDR3 is built from 13 residues. CDR3 protein: CASSSRDNSPLHF. Here the CDR3 DNA reads TGTGCCAGCAGCAGTAGAGATAATTCACCCCTCCACTTT.

The chain links TRBV5-1 to TRBJ2-7; D is perhaps TRBD2 (6 bases). CDR1 SGHRS and CDR2 YFSETQ come from the germline V gene. Deletions cut 0 bases from V and 0 bases from J, with 10 bases between. The CDR3 covers 15 residues. The CDR3 loop reads CASSLVVGGSYEQYF. In nucleotides, the CDR3 is TGCGCCAGCAGCTTGGTTGTGGGGGGCTCCTACGAGCAGTACTTC. Full variable domain (rest looked up from reference TRBV5-1 and TRBJ2-7): KAGVTQTPRYLIKTRGQQVTLSCSPISGHRSVSWYQQTPGQGLQFLFEYFSETQRNKGNFPGRFSGRQFSNSRSEMNVSTLELGDSALYLCASSLVVGGSYEQYFGPGTRLTVT.

This chain links TRBV30 with TRBJ1-6; the D gene is possibly TRBD1 (6 bases). The CDR3 extends over 14 amino acids. Per the germline V gene, CDR1 is GTSNPN and CDR2 is SVGIG (reference sequence). V gave up 1 base and J gave up 7 bases, with 11 bases separating them. CDR3 nucleotides: TGTGCCTGGAGTGGGATCCAGGGGAATTCACCCCTCCACTTT. It yields the protein CAWSGIQGNSPLHF.

The rearrangement uses TRBV11-1 and TRBJ1-1; 9 positions agree with TRBD1. V was pared by 5 bases and J by 7 bases, with 2 bases of the junction left unmatched. In germline, CDR1 is SGHAT, CDR2 FQDESV (reference sequence). There are 12 residues in the CDR3. CDR3 in amino acids: CASSADRGEAFF. The CDR3 DNA reads as TGTGCCAGCAGCGCGGACAGGGGTGAAGCTTTCTTT.

The chain carries TRBV5-6 and TRBJ2-4; the D gene is possibly TRBD1 (5 bases). Germline V CDR1 and CDR2: SGHDT, YYEEEE. V was clipped by 0 bases and J by 0 bases, with 13 bases between them. The CDR3 is 17 amino acids. The CDR3 reads CASSLARQKLAKNIQYF. The CDR3 bases are TGTGCCAGCAGCTTGGCGCGACAGAAACTAGCCAAAAACATTCAGTACTTC.

The chain combines TRBV7-3 with TRBJ2-3; 12 bases fit TRBD2. This CDR3 spans 15 amino acids. V was clipped by 3 bases and J by 7 bases; unmatched bases: 5. From germline, CDR1 is SGHTA and CDR2 FQGTGA. The CDR3 here is CASSFLAGGPNTQYF. Written as DNA, the CDR3 is TGTGCCAGCAGCTTTCTAGCGGGGGGGCCTAATACGCAGTATTTT.

This chain uses TRBV6-6 with TRBJ1-2; a possible D gene is TRBD1 (5 bases). CDR1 is MNHNY and CDR2 is SVGAGI in the germline V gene (reference sequence). V lost 2 bases to trimming and J lost 3 bases, with 16 bases between them. This CDR3 comprises 16 residues. The CDR3 loop is CASSYPAGGGDYGYTF. The CDR3 DNA reads TGTGCCAGCAGTTACCCCGCTGGTGGGGGGGACTATGGCTACACCTTC.

V gene TRBV7-6 combines with J gene TRBJ2-3; D gene unclear. CDR1 is SGHVS, CDR2 FNYEAQ, per germline. With 1 base removed from V and 2 bases from J, the gap between germline ends came to 7 bases. The CDR3 consists of 14 residues. The CDR3 region is CASSLEPDTDTQYF. CDR3 in DNA: TGTGCCAGCAGCTTAGAGCCCGACACAGATACGCAGTATTTT.

V is TRBV5-1 and J is TRBJ2-7; D is possibly TRBD1 (6 bases). Trimming took off 4 bases at V and 6 bases at J, with 17 bases between the two ends. This CDR3 spans 14 amino acids. Germline CDR1 reads SGHRS; CDR2 reads YFSETQ. The CDR3 nucleotides read TGCGCCAGCAGCGTAGACAGGATGAGGAGCGAGCAGTACTTC. Residues: CASSVDRMRSEQYF.

The V gene is TRBV6-6, the J gene TRBJ2-6; 7 bases are shared with TRBD1. The CDR3 runs 15 residues. The V and J ends lost 0 bases and 7 bases, in that order; junction bases with no gene match: 3. Per the germline V gene, CDR1 is MNHNY and CDR2 is SVGAGI (reference sequence). The chain's CDR3 is CASSYSNRGANVLTF. For the CDR3, the DNA is TGTGCCAGCAGTTACTCGAACAGGGGAGCCAACGTCCTGACTTTC.

This chain joins TRBV4-1 and TRBJ2-2; TRBD2 matches 8 bases. CDR1 is MGHRA and CDR2 is YSYEKL in the germline V gene. J lost 6 bases, V lost 0 bases, and 9 bases had no gene match. This CDR3 comprises 17 residues. CDR3 sequence reads: CASSQDTRGGFAGELFF. The CDR3, as DNA: TGCGCCAGCAGCCAAGACACACGGGGGGGATTTGCCGGGGAGCTGTTTTTT.

The rearrangement joins TRBV6-6 to TRBJ1-2, with a possible D match to TRBD1 (5 bases). V lost 7 bases to trimming and J lost 8 bases, with 17 bases between them. Germline loops: CDR1 MNHNY, CDR2 SVGAGI (reference sequence). The CDR3 is 13 residues long. In DNA, the CDR3 is TGTGCCAGCACCCCTCTCAGGGCAGGGGGCTACACCTTC. Translating it yields CASTPLRAGGYTF.

The chain has TRBV12-5 and TRBJ2-1, with a tentative D call TRBD2 (7 bases). Germline V CDR1 and CDR2: LGHNT, FRNRAP. V was cut by 0 bases and J by 9 bases, with 15 bases left in between. CDR3 size: 15 residues. Here the CDR3 DNA reads TGTGCTAGTGGTTTGGTGATCAACAGGGAGGGTGAGCAGTTCTTC. Its protein product is CASGLVINREGEQFF.

The V and J genes are TRBV5-4 and TRBJ2-5; 7 nucleotides agree with TRBD2. CDR1 and CDR2 from the germline V gene are SGHNT and YYREEE (reference sequence). The CDR3 totals 15 residues. V shed 3 bases and J 5 bases; nucleotides not matched to a gene: 10. The CDR3 reads CASSSKAGPVETQYF. DNA of the CDR3: TGTGCCAGCAGCTCCAAAGCGGGGCCTGTGGAGACCCAGTACTTC. The full variable domain, with the rest looked up from reference TRBV5-4 and TRBJ2-5, is ETGVTQSPTHLIKTRGQQVTLRCSSQSGHNTVSWYQQALGQGPQFIFQYYREEENGRGNFPPRFSGLQFPNYSSELNVNALELDDSALYLCASSSKAGPVETQYFGPGTRLLVL.

This clone came up a few times. The V gene is TRBV23-1, the J gene TRBJ2-1; 14 positions agree with TRBD2. TRBV23-1 is given ORF status, its function remaining uncertain. This CDR3 region has 17 residues. After removal of 2 bases from V and 10 bases from J, the junction contained 10 bases not matched to a gene. CDR3 amino acids: CASSQITTSGGVEEQFF. The CDR3 DNA reads as TGCGCCAGCAGTCAAATCACGACTAGCGGGGGGGTAGAAGAGCAGTTCTTC.

The V call is TRBV7-2, the J call TRBJ2-7; no clear D. The ends were cut back, 0 bases at V and 1 base at J, with 10 bases in the middle. The CDR3 is made up of 15 amino acids. Germline CDR1 and CDR2: SGHTA and FQGNSA. CDR3 residues: CASSLAVGESYEQYF. CDR3 nucleotides: TGTGCCAGCAGCTTAGCCGTGGGCGAATCCTACGAGCAGTACTTC.

The V and J genes are TRBV6-6 and TRBJ2-3, with TRBD2 identical over 10 bases. V was clipped by 5 bases and J by 1 base; unmatched bases: 3. The CDR3 loop spans 15 amino acids. Germline V gene data show CDR1 as MNHNY and CDR2 as SVGAGI (reference sequence). The CDR3 sequence is CASSASGGGTDTQYF. The CDR3 region has the DNA TGTGCCAGCAGTGCCAGCGGGGGGGGCACAGATACGCAGTATTTT.

This clone came up once. This chain uses TRBV19 with TRBJ2-7; 9 bases are a match to TRBD1. Germline CDR1 reads LNHDA; CDR2 reads SQIVND (reference sequence). Trimming took 8 bases from V and 6 from J; bases not matched to a gene: 8. The CDR3 runs 13 residues. Here the CDR3 DNA reads TGTGCCAGTGCAGACAGGGGGGTGAGCGAGCAGTACTTC. It specifies CASADRGVSEQYF.

The chain couples TRBV6-1 to TRBJ1-2; 9 nucleotides agree with TRBD1. J was trimmed by 9 bases and V by 4 bases; bases with no gene match: 3. CDR1 is MNHNS and CDR2 is SASEGT in the germline V gene. The CDR3 sequence is 12 residues long. DNA of the CDR3: TGTGCCAGCAGTGGGGGACAGGGTAGCTACACCTTC. Its translation is CASSGGQGSYTF.

The rearrangement uses TRBV11-3 and TRBJ2-7; TRBD1 agrees at 8 bases. CDR3 length equals 15 residues. V trimming: 3 bases; J trimming: 2 bases; junction bases outside the gene matches: 6. Germline V CDR1 and CDR2: SGHNT, YENEEA. The CDR3 nucleotides are TGTGCCAGCAGCTTTAGTGGACAGGGAACCTACGAGCAGTACTTC. It yields the protein CASSFSGQGTYEQYF.

The V and J genes are TRBV18 and TRBJ1-1; D unclear. Trimming took off 1 base at V and 2 bases at J, with 8 bases between the two ends. The CDR3 loop spans 14 amino acids. The germline CDR1 and CDR2 sequences are KGHSH and LQKENI. The CDR3 nucleotides are TGTGCCAGCTCACCACGCGACACCAACACTGAAGCTTTCTTT. Translation gives CASSPRDTNTEAFF.